This T cell receptor beta chain was identified in a study of shared clonotypes between healthy human individuals. The study, taken as a whole, reports: At large depth, rarefaction still showed sorted-subset sequencing to be incomplete. In this cohort, only blood was sampled, and tissue repertoires likely differ. It was observed that about 5% of naive CD4 clonotypes were shared across several donors.

Germline assignment: CDR1 SGHNT and CDR2 YENEEA. CDR3 length: 15 residues. The V and J ends lost 5 bases and 3 bases, in that order; junction bases with no gene match: 4. Adult donors, all healthy and HIV-negative, had no recent acute infections or vaccinations. Data came from immunoSEQ multiplex PCR; TCRdb stores just in-frame clones and leaves some out. The sample includes over a million clones, around 98% seen only once; the top ten take around 0.45%. Details on this clone: What it binds is not known.

The TCR originated in a man aged 25 to 45 in good health. Sequencing was performed on naive CD4+ T cells sorted from blood. Subset of the sample: CD45RA+ positively selected. V usage is TRBV11-3 and J usage is TRBJ2-3; 11 nucleotides agree with TRBD2. CDR3 nucleotides: TGTGCCAGCAGCGAAGGGACTAGCGGTACAGATACGCAGTATTTT. Amino acid sequence: CASSEGTSGTDTQYF.